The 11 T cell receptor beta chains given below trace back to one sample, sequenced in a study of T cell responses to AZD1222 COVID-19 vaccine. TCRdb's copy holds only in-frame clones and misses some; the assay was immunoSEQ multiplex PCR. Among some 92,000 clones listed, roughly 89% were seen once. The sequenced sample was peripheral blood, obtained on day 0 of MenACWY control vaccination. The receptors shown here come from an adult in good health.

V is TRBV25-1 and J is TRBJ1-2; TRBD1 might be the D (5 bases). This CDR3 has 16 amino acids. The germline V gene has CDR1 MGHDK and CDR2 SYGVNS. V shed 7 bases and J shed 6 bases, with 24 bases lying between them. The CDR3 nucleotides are TGTGCCAGCATTAATTTGGGGGGACGGAGACCCGATGGCTACACCTTC. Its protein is CASINLGGRRPDGYTF.

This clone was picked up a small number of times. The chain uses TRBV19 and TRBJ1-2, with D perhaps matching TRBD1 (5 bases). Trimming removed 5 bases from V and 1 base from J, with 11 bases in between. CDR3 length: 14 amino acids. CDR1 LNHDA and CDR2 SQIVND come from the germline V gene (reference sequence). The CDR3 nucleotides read TGTGCCAGTAGTCGGGGAGGGGATAACTATGGCTACACCTTC. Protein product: CASSRGGDNYGYTF.

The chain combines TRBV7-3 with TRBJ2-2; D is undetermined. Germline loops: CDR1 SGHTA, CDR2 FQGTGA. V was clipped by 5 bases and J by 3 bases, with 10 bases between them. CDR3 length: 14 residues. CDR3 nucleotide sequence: TGTGCCAGCAGCCGAAGGGTGGACACCGGGGAGCTGTTTTTT. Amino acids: CASSRRVDTGELFF.

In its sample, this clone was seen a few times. CDR3 residues: CASRPLGSSYEQYF. The CDR3 DNA is TGTGCCAGCAGGCCCCTGGGCAGCTCCTACGAGCAGTACTTC. This sequence joins TRBV27 and TRBJ2-7; D gene ambiguous. CDR1 MNHEY and CDR2 SMNVEV come from the germline V gene (reference sequence). The CDR3 runs to 14 residues. V lost 6 bases and J 0 bases, leaving 12 bases between the germline ends.

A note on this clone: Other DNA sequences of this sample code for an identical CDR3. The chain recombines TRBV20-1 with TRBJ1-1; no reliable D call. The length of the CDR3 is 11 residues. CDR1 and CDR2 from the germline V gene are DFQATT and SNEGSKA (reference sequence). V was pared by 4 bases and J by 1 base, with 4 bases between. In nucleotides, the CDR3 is TGCAGTGCTACCGGGAACACTGAAGCTTTCTTT. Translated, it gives CSATGNTEAFF.

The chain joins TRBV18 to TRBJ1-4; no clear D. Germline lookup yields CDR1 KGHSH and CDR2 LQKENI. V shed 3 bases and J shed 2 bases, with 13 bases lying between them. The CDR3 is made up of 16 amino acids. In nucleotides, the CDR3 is TGTGCCAGCTCACCGGAAGGCCTAGCGACTAATGAAAAACTGTTTTTT. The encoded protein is CASSPEGLATNEKLFF.

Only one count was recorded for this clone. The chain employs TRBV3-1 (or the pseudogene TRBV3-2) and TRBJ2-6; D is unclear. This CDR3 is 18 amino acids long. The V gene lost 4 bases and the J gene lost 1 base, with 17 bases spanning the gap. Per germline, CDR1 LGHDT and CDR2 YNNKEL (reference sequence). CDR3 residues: CASSPGRAIPSGANVLTF. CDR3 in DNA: TGTGCCAGCAGCCCCGGACGCGCCATTCCATCTGGGGCCAACGTCCTGACTTTC.

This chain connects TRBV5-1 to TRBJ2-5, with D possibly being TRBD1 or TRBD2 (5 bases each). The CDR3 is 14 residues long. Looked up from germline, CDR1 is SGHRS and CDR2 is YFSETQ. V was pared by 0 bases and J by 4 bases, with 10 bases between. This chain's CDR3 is CASSLAGQVETQYF. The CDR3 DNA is TGCGCCAGCAGCTTGGCGGGGCAGGTAGAGACCCAGTACTTC.

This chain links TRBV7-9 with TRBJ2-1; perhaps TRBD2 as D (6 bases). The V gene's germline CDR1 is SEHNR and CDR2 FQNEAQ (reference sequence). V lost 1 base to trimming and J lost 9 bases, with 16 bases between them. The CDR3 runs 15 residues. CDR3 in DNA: TGTGCCAGCAGCTTAGGGTCTGGGTCCGGGGGTGAGCAGTTCTTC. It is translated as CASSLGSGSGGEQFF.

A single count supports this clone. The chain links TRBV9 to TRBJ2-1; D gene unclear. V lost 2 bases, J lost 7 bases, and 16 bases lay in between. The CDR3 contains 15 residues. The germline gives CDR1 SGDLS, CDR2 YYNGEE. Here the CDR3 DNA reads TGTGCCAGCAGCGTCGGTTTGATAGGTCGGAATGAGCAGTTCTTC. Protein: CASSVGLIGRNEQFF.

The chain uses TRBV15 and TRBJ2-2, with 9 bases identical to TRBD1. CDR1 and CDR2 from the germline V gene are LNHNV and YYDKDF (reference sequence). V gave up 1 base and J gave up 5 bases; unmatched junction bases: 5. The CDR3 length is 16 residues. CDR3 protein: CATSRAQDRGTGELFF. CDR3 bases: TGTGCCACCAGCAGAGCCCAGGACAGGGGTACCGGGGAGCTGTTTTTT. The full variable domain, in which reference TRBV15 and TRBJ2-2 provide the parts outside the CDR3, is DAMVIQNPRYQVTQFGKPVTLSCSQTLNHNVMYWYQQKSSQAPKLLFHYYDKDFNNEADTPDNFQSRRPNTSFCFLDIRSPGLGDTAMYLCATSRAQDRGTGELFFGEGSRLTVL.